The 25 T cell receptor beta chains below come from one sample, sequenced in a study of T cell changes during pregnancy in multiple sclerosis (dated by TCRdb to the late 2010s). Receptors were amplified or captured by the immunoSEQ multiplex PCR assay. Imported from immuneACCESS, the table was reduced by TCRdb to in-frame sequences with V and J called. These copies leave out some clones; in studies compared against another copy, an unresolved V gene accounts for under half, and the cause of the remainder is not known. The sample table records 70,000 to 80,000 clones; about 85% of these occur just once. The top ten constitute about 3% of the sample. The sequencing used peripheral blood, collected before pregnancy. The receptors come from a female donor with multiple sclerosis, enrolled in a pregnancy study.

For the CDR3, the DNA is TGTGCCAGCAGCGGGCTGGGGGGGGCCTTGGATACGCAGTATTTT. Protein: CASSGLGGALDTQYF. This chain joins TRBV5-4 and TRBJ2-3; D possibly corresponds to TRBD2 (7 bases). Trimming left V 4 bases short and J 6 bases short, with 18 bases between. Germline assignment: CDR1 SGHNT and CDR2 YYREEE (reference sequence). The CDR3 sequence is 15 residues long. Supplemented by reference TRBV5-4 and TRBJ2-3, the full variable domain reads ETGVTQSPTHLIKTRGQQVTLRCSSQSGHNTVSWYQQALGQGPQFIFQYYREEENGRGNFPPRFSGLQFPNYSSELNVNALELDDSALYLCASSGLGGALDTQYFGPGTRLTVL.

The rearrangement links TRBV19 to TRBJ2-1; D not certain. Between the trimmed V and J ends, which lost 1 base and 8 bases, there was a span of 3 bases. Germline V lookup: CDR1 LNHDA, CDR2 SQIVND (reference sequence). This CDR3 region has 11 residues. The CDR3 sequence is CASSIVDEQFF. CDR3 bases: TGTGCCAGTAGTATAGTCGATGAGCAGTTCTTC. Using reference TRBV19 and TRBJ2-1 for the parts outside the CDR3, the full variable domain is DGGITQSPKYLFRKEGQNVTLSCEQNLNHDAMYWYRQDPGQGLRLIYYSQIVNDFQKGDIAEGYSVSREKKESFPLTVTSAQKNPTAFYLCASSIVDEQFFGPGTRLTVL.

V is TRBV6-1 and J is TRBJ1-3; no clear D. Germline-derived CDR1 and CDR2 are MNHNS and SASEGT. The V gene lost 2 bases and the J gene lost 1 base, with 12 bases spanning the gap. The CDR3 spans 16 residues. This chain's CDR3 is CASSEQMGISGNTIYF. The DNA of the CDR3 is TGTGCCAGCAGTGAACAAATGGGCATTTCTGGAAACACCATATATTTT.

The rearrangement links TRBV6-5 to TRBJ2-5, with D hard to call. The germline V gene has CDR1 MNHEY and CDR2 SVGAGI. The CDR3 extends over 14 amino acids. Trimming cost V 5 bases and J 0 bases, with 10 bases left between them. CDR3 in DNA: TGTGCCAGCAGTCAACAGAATTACCAAGAGACCCAGTACTTC. It yields the protein CASSQQNYQETQYF.

The V and J genes are TRBV7-6 and TRBJ2-3; no reliable D call. The germline gives CDR1 SGHVS, CDR2 FNYEAQ. V gave up 5 bases and J gave up 2 bases, with 5 bases separating them. CDR3 length: 12 amino acids. The CDR3 DNA sequence: TGTGCCAGCAGCCGGTCCACAGATACGCAGTATTTT. It encodes CASSRSTDTQYF.

The gene calls are TRBV6-6 and TRBJ1-1; 9 positions match TRBD1. Germline values: CDR1 MNHNY, CDR2 SVGAGI (reference sequence). This CDR3 comprises 14 residues. The V and J ends lost 5 bases and 4 bases, in that order; junction bases with no gene match: 5. The CDR3 coding sequence is TGTGCCAGCAGTGTGGGACAGGGCCCCACTGAAGCTTTCTTT. Its translation: CASSVGQGPTEAFF.

The rearrangement joins TRBV27 to TRBJ1-1; D might be TRBD1 (6 bases). The length of the CDR3 is 14 residues. The V gene lost 6 bases and the J gene lost 6 bases, with 17 bases spanning the gap. The V gene's germline CDR1 is MNHEY and CDR2 SMNVEV (reference sequence). CDR3 in DNA: TGTGCCAGCAGACCACAGGGCTCAGAACCTGAAGCTTTCTTT. It yields the protein CASRPQGSEPEAFF.

J is TRBJ2-7 and V is TRBV19; D is possibly TRBD2 (6 bases). The CDR3 sequence is 15 residues long. Germline V gene data show CDR1 as LNHDA and CDR2 as SQIVND (reference sequence). Trimming pared 4 bases from V and 2 bases from J, leaving 15 bases between. CDR3 nucleotides: TGTGCCAGTAGTACCGGGACTTACAGAACCTACGAGCAGTACTTC. Encoded protein: CASSTGTYRTYEQYF.

CDR3 loop: CASRQLIGTDTQYF. The CDR3 nucleotides are TGTGCCAGCAGGCAACTTATCGGCACAGATACGCAGTATTTT. The chain joins TRBV6-1 to TRBJ2-3; D remains unclear. Germline CDR1 is MNHNS and CDR2 is SASEGT. CDR3 length equals 14 residues. Trimming pared 6 bases from V and 1 base from J, leaving 11 bases between.

The chain couples TRBV6-5 to TRBJ2-7; D remains unclear. Germline CDR1 is MNHEY and CDR2 is SVGAGI. The V and J ends lost 2 bases and 5 bases respectively, with 4 bases between them. This CDR3 spans 11 amino acids. CDR3 nucleotides: TGTGCCAGCAGTTACACTCACGAGCAGTACTTC. Its translation is CASSYTHEQYF.

The V call is TRBV6-6, the J call TRBJ1-5; D remains unclear. Germline CDR1 and CDR2: MNHNY and SVGAGI (reference sequence). V lost 0 bases and J 0 bases, leaving 6 bases between the germline ends. The CDR3 is 15 amino acids. The CDR3 spells CASSYSAFSNQPQHF. CDR3 nucleotides: TGTGCCAGCAGTTACTCGGCATTTAGCAATCAGCCCCAGCATTTT.

The chain has TRBV7-9 and TRBJ1-6; D remains ambiguous. CDR3 length: 18 amino acids. Looked up from germline, CDR1 is SEHNR and CDR2 is FQNEAQ (reference sequence). V lost 0 bases, J lost 7 bases, and 19 bases lay in between. The chain's CDR3 is CASSLAPPQKEGNSPLHF. DNA of the CDR3: TGTGCCAGCAGCTTAGCTCCCCCTCAGAAGGAGGGAAATTCACCCCTCCACTTT.

V is TRBV27 and J is TRBJ1-1; maybe TRBD1 (6 bases). The CDR3 length is 14 residues. Germline CDR1 is MNHEY and CDR2 is SMNVEV (reference sequence). V was cut by 10 bases and J by 0 bases, with 15 bases left in between. The CDR3 loop reads CATARGGVNTEAFF. DNA for the CDR3: TGTGCCACCGCGAGGGGGGGGGTGAACACTGAAGCTTTCTTT.

This clone appeared a single time. The chain uses TRBV9 and TRBJ2-7; 10 bases are shared with TRBD1. Germline V gene lookup returns CDR1 SGDLS and CDR2 YYNGEE. This CDR3 comprises 16 residues. With 3 bases clipped from V and 5 bases from J, the junction kept 11 bases outside the gene matches. CDR3 loop: CASSAGGGTGVHEQYF. DNA for the CDR3: TGTGCCAGCAGCGCCGGAGGGGGGACAGGGGTCCACGAGCAGTACTTC.

This chain links TRBV6-1 with TRBJ2-7; 7 nucleotides align to TRBD1. The CDR3 spans 13 residues. The V and J ends lost 6 bases and 3 bases, in that order; junction bases with no gene match: 5. Germline CDR1 MNHNS, CDR2 SASEGT. CDR3 DNA sequence: TGTGCCAGCAGCCCGGGACAGAGCTACGAGCAGTACTTC. Translating gives CASSPGQSYEQYF.

This clone has only one observation. The V and J genes are TRBV11-2 and TRBJ1-4; 9 bases map to TRBD1. With V trimmed by 6 bases and J by 3 bases, 5 bases remained unmatched. This CDR3 contains 15 residues. Germline CDR1 SGHAT, CDR2 FQNNGV. The CDR3 is CASRTGQGANEKLFF. CDR3 DNA: TGTGCCAGCAGGACGGGACAGGGAGCTAATGAAAAACTGTTTTTT.

The chain carries TRBV4-1 and TRBJ2-5, with 8 bases that match TRBD1. The V gene end was trimmed by 3 bases and the J gene end by 0 bases; junction bases not matched to a gene: 6. This CDR3 has 16 residues. The V gene's germline CDR1 is MGHRA and CDR2 YSYEKL. CDR3 DNA sequence: TGCGCCAGCAGCCACCTGACAGGGGCCAACCAAGAGACCCAGTACTTC. This translates into CASSHLTGANQETQYF.

The rearrangement joins TRBV18 to TRBJ1-2; 8 nucleotides align to TRBD1. This CDR3 has 16 amino acids. Germline CDR1 and CDR2: KGHSH and LQKENI. The V and J ends lost 1 base and 3 bases, in that order; junction bases with no gene match: 7. CDR3 sequence (DNA): TGTGCCAGCTCACCACTACCGGGACAGGACTACTATGGCTACACCTTC. The encoded protein is CASSPLPGQDYYGYTF. Variable domain in full (rest from reference TRBV18 and TRBJ1-2): NAGVMQNPRHLVRRRGQEARLRCSPMKGHSHVYWYRQLPEEGLKFMVYLQKENIIDESGMPKERFSAEFPKEGPSILRIQQVVRGDSAAYFCASSPLPGQDYYGYTFGSGTRLTVV.

The count of this clone is one. The rearrangement links TRBV29-1 to TRBJ2-7; no clear D. Trimming pared 5 bases from V and 1 base from J, leaving 6 bases between. CDR1 is SQVTM and CDR2 is ANQGSEA in the germline V gene. CDR3 length: 11 amino acids. CDR3 region: CSVRGSYEQYF. Written as DNA, the CDR3 is TGCAGCGTTCGAGGATCCTACGAGCAGTACTTC.

The chain couples TRBV6-5 to TRBJ2-3; tentative D call: TRBD1 (7 bases). Per the germline V gene, CDR1 is MNHEY and CDR2 is SVGAGI. V lost 6 bases to trimming and J lost 2 bases, with 12 bases between them. There are 14 residues in the CDR3. The CDR3 region has the DNA TGTGCCAGCAGGGCGGGACAGTACACAGATACGCAGTATTTT. Encoded protein: CASRAGQYTDTQYF.

V usage is TRBV7-9 and J usage is TRBJ2-1; the match to TRBD2 covers 7 bases. Germline CDR1 SEHNR, CDR2 FQNEAQ (reference sequence). This CDR3 contains 16 residues. V shed 1 base, J shed 2 bases, and the junction held 5 bases outside the gene matches. The chain's CDR3 is CASSLDPGLTYNEQFF. The CDR3 nucleotides read TGTGCCAGCAGCTTAGACCCGGGACTAACCTACAATGAGCAGTTCTTC.

This chain joins TRBV30 and TRBJ1-1; D is ambiguous. V lost 2 bases and J 3 bases, leaving 10 bases between the germline ends. The germline V gene has CDR1 GTSNPN and CDR2 SVGIG (reference sequence). This CDR3 comprises 13 residues. In DNA form, the CDR3 reads TGTGCCTGGAGTTTTACGGGTGACACTGAAGCTTTCTTT. Translation gives CAWSFTGDTEAFF.

The rearrangement links TRBV7-9 to TRBJ1-4; the D gene is possibly TRBD1 (6 bases). The V and J ends lost 4 bases and 0 bases respectively, with 21 bases between them. Germline values: CDR1 SEHNR, CDR2 FQNEAQ (reference sequence). The CDR3 sequence is 19 residues long. The CDR3 sequence is CASSSPRGGAVATNEKLFF. The CDR3 DNA is TGTGCCAGCAGCTCTCCTAGGGGGGGGGCCGTCGCAACTAATGAAAAACTGTTTTTT.

The V and J genes are TRBV9 and TRBJ2-7; 8 nucleotides match TRBD1. Germline values: CDR1 SGDLS, CDR2 YYNGEE. The ends lost 3 bases at V and 2 bases at J; junction bases unmatched: 4. This CDR3 has 14 residues. The CDR3 region has the DNA TGTGCCAGCAGCGCGACAGGGGATACCTACGAGCAGTACTTC. Translation: CASSATGDTYEQYF.

The rearrangement links TRBV5-5 to TRBJ2-7; TRBD1 matches at 8 bases. The V gene end was trimmed by 3 bases and the J gene end by 1 base; junction bases not matched to a gene: 3. The length of the CDR3 is 14 residues. The germline CDR1 and CDR2 sequences are SGHKS and YYEKEE (reference sequence). This CDR3 reads CASSYWTGSYEQYF. The DNA of the CDR3 is TGTGCCAGCAGCTACTGGACAGGGTCCTACGAGCAGTACTTC.